A single sample is the source of the 14 T cell receptor beta chains below, sequenced in a study of CD8+ T cells in alopecia areata. The sequencing template was cDNA reverse transcribed from extracted RNA. Profiling relied on immunoSEQ multiplex PCR, and the TCRdb table lists in-frame clones only, not all of them. The table shows about 97,000 clones, with roughly two fifths occurring only once. The sample consisted of CD4+ T cells sorted from blood. Every receptor here comes from a human donor with alopecia areata.

The rearrangement joins TRBV19 to TRBJ2-7, with TRBD1 matching 10 bases. The germline gives CDR1 LNHDA, CDR2 SQIVND (reference sequence). V was clipped by 4 bases and J by 5 bases; unmatched bases: 8. The CDR3 is 15 amino acids. CDR3 nucleotide sequence: TGTGCCAGTAGTACCCGCCTGACAGGGGGCGACGAGCAGTACTTC. It codes for CASSTRLTGGDEQYF.

This CDR3 is CASSRLGQLTYEQYF. The DNA for the CDR3 is TGTGCCAGCAGCCGTTTGGGACAGCTCACCTACGAGCAGTACTTC. V gene TRBV7-8 combines with J gene TRBJ2-7; 7 bases are shared with TRBD1. V lost 5 bases and J lost 2; bases outside the gene matches: 9. Per germline, CDR1 SGHVS and CDR2 FQNEAQ. This CDR3 comprises 15 residues.

The DNA of the CDR3 is TGTGCCAGCTCACCACGGGAGAGAGGGAATTCACCCCTCCACTTT. Its translation: CASSPRERGNSPLHF. This chain uses TRBV18 with TRBJ1-6, with unresolved D. Per the germline V gene, CDR1 is KGHSH and CDR2 is LQKENI. Between the trimmed V and J ends, which lost 1 base and 7 bases, there was a span of 11 bases. The CDR3 is 15 residues long.

This clone showed up just a few times. This CDR3 is CASSPRRTDTQYF. Written as DNA, the CDR3 is TGTGCCAGCTCACCACGACGCACAGATACGCAGTATTTT. The V gene is TRBV18, the J gene TRBJ2-3; D gene ambiguous. The length of the CDR3 is 13 residues. Between the trimmed V and J ends, which lost 1 base and 1 base, there was a span of 3 bases. Germline values: CDR1 KGHSH, CDR2 LQKENI.

The chain joins TRBV28 to TRBJ1-2, with 7 bases aligning to TRBD1. Losses at the gene ends were 7 bases for V and 1 base for J; bases not matched to a gene: 6. CDR1 is MDHEN and CDR2 is SYDVKM in the germline V gene. CDR3 length equals 14 residues. The CDR3 is CASTPGTVNYGYTF. DNA for the CDR3: TGTGCCAGCACCCCAGGGACAGTTAACTATGGCTACACCTTC.

The chain joins TRBV5-4 to TRBJ2-7; TRBD2 matches at 9 bases. The trim removed 0 bases at V and 6 bases at J, leaving 7 bases unmatched. In germline, CDR1 is SGHNT, CDR2 YYREEE (reference sequence). The CDR3 is made up of 15 amino acids. CDR3 sequence: CASSLAAASGIEQYF. DNA of the CDR3: TGTGCCAGCAGCTTGGCGGCGGCTAGCGGGATCGAGCAGTACTTC.

As for this clone: Possible read error: a much larger clone is one base away. J is TRBJ2-5 and V is TRBV28, with D perhaps matching TRBD1 (5 bases). Between the trimmed V and J ends, which lost 3 bases and 13 bases, there was a span of 15 bases. Per germline, CDR1 MDHEN and CDR2 SYDVKM. The CDR3 has 12 amino acids. The CDR3: CASSFRRGALYF. CDR3 DNA: TGTGCCAGCAGTTTTCGACGTGGGGCCCTGTACTTC. Together with reference TRBV28 and TRBJ2-5, the CDR3 gives the full variable domain: DVKVTQSSRYLVKRTGEKVFLECVQDMDHENMFWYRQDPGLGLRLIYFSYDVKMKEKGDIPEGYSVSREKKERFSLILESASTNQTSMYLCASSFRRGALYFGPGTRLLVL.

There are a few counts of this clone. J is TRBJ2-7 and V is TRBV19, with D possibly matching TRBD2 (5 bases). Germline V CDR1 and CDR2: LNHDA, SQIVND (reference sequence). V lost 3 bases and J lost 2, with 14 bases in between. The length of the CDR3 is 15 residues. CDR3 residues: CASSIGERPPYEQYF. CDR3 coding DNA: TGTGCCAGTAGTATTGGGGAGAGGCCCCCCTACGAGCAGTACTTC.

This clone was recorded once. The CDR3 DNA reads as TGCGCCAGCAGCCAAGGGGGAGGCAGGAGGAACACCGGGGAGCTGTTTTTT. Translation gives CASSQGGGRRNTGELFF. The V and J genes are TRBV4-3 and TRBJ2-2; D is perhaps TRBD2 (6 bases). Germline loops: CDR1 LGHNA, CDR2 YSLEER. Trimming shortened V by 1 base and J by 1 base, and 13 bases separated the two germline ends. CDR3 length: 17 amino acids.

This chain links TRBV2 with TRBJ2-1, with D possibly matching TRBD1 (5 bases). The CDR3 is 15 amino acids. Trimming left V 7 bases short and J 6 bases short, with 19 bases between. Per germline, CDR1 SNHLY and CDR2 FYNNEI. In DNA form, the CDR3 reads TGTGCCAGCACCAGACAGCCCGGCAGTAGCAATGAGCAGTTCTTC. Translating gives CASTRQPGSSNEQFF.

The rearrangement joins TRBV27 to TRBJ2-7; D is perhaps TRBD1 (5 bases). Trimming cost V 4 bases and J 6 bases, with 16 bases left between them. The CDR3 sequence is 14 residues long. The germline V gene has CDR1 MNHEY and CDR2 SMNVEV (reference sequence). The DNA of the CDR3 is TGTGCCAGCAGTTCTCGACGGAGTAGGGGCGAGCAGTACTTC. As protein: CASSSRRSRGEQYF.

The genes are TRBV20-1 and TRBJ2-7; D ambiguous. The CDR3 is 11 residues long. V was trimmed by 1 base and J by 4 bases, leaving 5 bases between them. The germline V gene has CDR1 DFQATT and CDR2 SNEGSKA (reference sequence). DNA for the CDR3: TGCAGTGCTAGAGCACAGTACGAGCAGTACTTC. Protein: CSARAQYEQYF.

V gene TRBV11-2 combines with J gene TRBJ2-5, with 7 bases identical to TRBD1. Germline V gene lookup returns CDR1 SGHAT and CDR2 FQNNGV. The CDR3 totals 14 residues. Trimming took 0 bases from V and 4 from J; bases not matched to a gene: 2. DNA of the CDR3: TGTGCCAGCAGCTTAGACAGGGGGATAGAGACCCAGTACTTC. This gives the protein CASSLDRGIETQYF.

In its sample, this clone was seen a few times. J is TRBJ2-2 and V is TRBV29-1; 11 bases are a match to TRBD2. This CDR3 contains 16 residues. The germline V gene has CDR1 SQVTM and CDR2 ANQGSEA. V was clipped by 2 bases and J by 4 bases; unmatched bases: 6. CDR3: CSVEKTSGRTTGELFF. The CDR3 coding sequence is TGCAGCGTTGAAAAAACTAGCGGGAGAACCACCGGGGAGCTGTTTTTT.